This T cell receptor beta chain was retrieved from a study of cytomegalovirus exposure and HLA in healthy donors. Trimming pared 3 bases from V and 1 base from J, leaving 16 bases between. This CDR3 is 17 amino acids long. Germline V gene data show CDR1 as LNHNV and CDR2 as YYDKDF (reference sequence). For this clone: Its matching antigen is unknown.

Study-wide results and limits: With later analysis, a missense DCLRE1C variant became linked to TCR beta V- and J-gene trimming. A later analysis by the authors found several of the most significant clusters apparently linked to common viral pathogens.

60 Vbeta and 13 Jbeta primers were used in PCR. Assay: immunoSEQ multiplex PCR; the TCRdb copy retains only in-frame clones and omits some. The sample includes about 90,000 clones, about three quarters of them seen just once. The sequencing input was PBMCs. This clonotype was obtained from a woman in her thirties or forties in good health and CMV-seropositive. The J gene is TRBJ1-5, the V gene TRBV15; possible D gene TRBD1, 6 bases. In DNA, the CDR3 is TGTGCCACCAGCAGGGACCGAAGCGGGACAAGCAATCAGCCCCAGCATTTT. Protein: CATSRDRSGTSNQPQHF.